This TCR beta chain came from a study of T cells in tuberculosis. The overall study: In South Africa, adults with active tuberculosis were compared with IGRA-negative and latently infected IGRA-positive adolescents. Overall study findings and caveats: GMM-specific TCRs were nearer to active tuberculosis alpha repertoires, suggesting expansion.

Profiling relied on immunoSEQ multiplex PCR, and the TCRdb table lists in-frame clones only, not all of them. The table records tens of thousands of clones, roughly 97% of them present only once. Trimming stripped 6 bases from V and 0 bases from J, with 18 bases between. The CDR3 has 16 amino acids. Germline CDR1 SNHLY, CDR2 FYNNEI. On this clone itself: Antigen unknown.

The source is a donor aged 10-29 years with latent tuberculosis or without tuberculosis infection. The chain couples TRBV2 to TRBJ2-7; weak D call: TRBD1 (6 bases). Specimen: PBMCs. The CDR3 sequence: CASRGAGSRSSYEQYF. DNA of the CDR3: TGTGCCAGCAGGGGGGCGGGCAGCCGGAGCTCCTACGAGCAGTACTTC.